This T cell receptor (beta chain) was recorded in a study of T cell changes during pregnancy in multiple sclerosis. The CDR3 extends over 17 amino acids. The germline V gene has CDR1 LGHNA and CDR2 YSLEER. Trimming removed 4 bases from V and 5 bases from J; junction bases left unmatched: 16. Sequenced by immunoSEQ multiplex PCR; TCRdb stores in-frame clones only, minus some. The profile shows around 69,000 clones, just over 90% of them singletons. The starting material was peripheral blood, obtained in the second trimester of pregnancy. This chain links TRBV4-3 with TRBJ1-2, with TRBD1 identical over 7 bases. This sequence originates from a female donor in good health, enrolled as a control in a pregnancy study. The CDR3 sequence is CASSPGGLAGLEYGYTF. The CDR3 coding sequence is TGCGCCAGCAGCCCAGGGGGTTTGGCTGGGCTCGAATATGGCTACACCTTC.